The 26 T cell receptor beta chains in this list originate from one sample, sequenced in a study of CD8 T cells in Susac syndrome. It was with random hexamers that 0.5 to 1 ug RNA was reverse transcribed. MiXCR, applied by TCRdb to the immunoSEQ multiplex PCR reads, yields one record per CDR3 protein. The table has about 120,000 distinct CDR3 sequences, 92% seen once; the top ten hold approximately 0.11%. The sequenced sample consisted of CD8+ T cells from PBMCs. The receptor source for this set is a human donor in good health.

J is TRBJ1-5 and V is TRBV28; D is perhaps TRBD1 (6 bases). Trimming removed 3 bases at V and 1 base at J, with 10 bases between. The CDR3 runs 15 residues. CDR1 is MDHEN and CDR2 is SYDVKM in the germline V gene. The CDR3 coding sequence is TGTGCCAGCAGTTTTTTTGACAGGAGCAATCAGCCCCAGCATTTT. It yields the protein CASSFFDRSNQPQHF.

J is TRBJ2-7 and V is TRBV19, with a tentative D call TRBD1 (6 bases). CDR1 is LNHDA, CDR2 SQIVND, per germline (reference sequence). V was pared by 5 bases and J by 3 bases, with 14 bases between. The CDR3 has 14 amino acids. CDR3 sequence (DNA): TGTGCCAGTAGTCGAGAGGGACACATCTACGAGCAGTACTTC. Its protein is CASSREGHIYEQYF.

This rearrangement joins TRBV7-9 to TRBJ2-2; possibly TRBD2 for D (6 bases). This CDR3 comprises 14 residues. Deletions cut 1 base from V and 7 bases from J, with 10 bases between. Germline V gene sequence: CDR1 SEHNR, CDR2 FQNEAQ (reference sequence). The CDR3 spells CASSLVGSGGELFF. DNA of the CDR3: TGTGCCAGCAGCTTAGTAGGTAGCGGCGGGGAGCTGTTTTTT.

V is TRBV20-1 and J is TRBJ1-1, with D hard to call. Germline lookup yields CDR1 DFQATT and CDR2 SNEGSKA (reference sequence). The CDR3 extends over 13 amino acids. The V end lost 1 base, the J end lost 6 bases, and 12 bases lay between the germline ends. The CDR3, as DNA: TGCAGTGCTAGAGTACTGGGGAAAGCTGAAGCTTTCTTT. It yields the protein CSARVLGKAEAFF.

This clonotype was seen once. The genes are TRBV29-1 and TRBJ1-1; D ambiguous. The germline CDR1 and CDR2 sequences are SQVTM and ANQGSEA. Trimming stripped 4 bases from V and 0 bases from J, with 9 bases between. There are 13 residues in the CDR3. In DNA form, the CDR3 reads TGCAGCGTTGTTGGGCAGATGAACACTGAAGCTTTCTTT. Translating gives CSVVGQMNTEAFF.

The gene calls are TRBV6-1 and TRBJ2-2, with 8 bases fitting TRBD1. The ends lost 5 bases at V and 1 base at J; junction bases unmatched: 6. The length of the CDR3 is 16 residues. Germline CDR1 is MNHNS and CDR2 is SASEGT. Here the CDR3 reads CASSPWTGLNTGELFF. The CDR3 DNA reads TGTGCCAGCAGTCCTTGGACAGGGCTGAACACCGGGGAGCTGTTTTTT.

The CDR3 here is CASSLRVGPLSGANVLTF. In DNA, the CDR3 is TGTGCCAGCAGTTTACGGGTAGGTCCCCTCTCTGGGGCCAACGTCCTGACTTTC. The chain joins TRBV27 to TRBJ2-6; D uncertain. Deletions cut 2 bases from V and 0 bases from J, with 14 bases between. In germline, CDR1 is MNHEY, CDR2 SMNVEV (reference sequence). The CDR3 contains 18 residues.

This clonotype was seen once. The chain employs TRBV10-3 and TRBJ1-2, with D perhaps matching TRBD1 (5 bases). This CDR3 is 14 amino acids long. Trimming pared 8 bases from V and 0 bases from J, leaving 13 bases between. CDR1 and CDR2 from the germline V gene are ENHRY and SYGVKD. CDR3 coding DNA: TGTGCCATCGCTCAACAGGAGACTAACTATGGCTACACCTTC. It yields the protein CAIAQQETNYGYTF.

This clonotype appeared a single time. The chain carries TRBV5-1 and TRBJ1-2; TRBD1 matches 7 bases. With 5 bases clipped from V and 3 bases from J, the junction kept 4 bases outside the gene matches. The CDR3 consists of 13 residues. CDR1 is SGHRS, CDR2 YFSETQ, per germline. As DNA, the CDR3 is TGCGCCAGCAGAGAGGGGGCGGACTATGGCTACACCTTC. This codes for CASREGADYGYTF.

This clonotype has just one count. The chain has TRBV15 and TRBJ2-7, with 12 bases aligning to TRBD2. V dropped 8 bases and J dropped 6; count of bases not matched to a gene: 8. Germline V lookup: CDR1 LNHNV, CDR2 YYDKDF (reference sequence). The length of the CDR3 is 14 residues. The CDR3 reads CATAFLTSGSEQYF. CDR3 coding DNA: TGTGCCACCGCATTCCTGACTAGCGGGAGCGAGCAGTACTTC.

The CDR3 reads CSVAADGNNEQFF. Here the CDR3 DNA reads TGCAGCGTTGCAGCTGACGGAAACAATGAGCAGTTCTTC. The chain recombines TRBV29-1 with TRBJ2-1; D uncertain. The ends were cut back, 4 bases at V and 5 bases at J, with 12 bases in the middle. Per germline, CDR1 SQVTM and CDR2 ANQGSEA. The CDR3 runs 13 residues.

The chain combines TRBV7-9 with TRBJ1-1; TRBD1 agrees at 8 bases. Unmatched junction bases numbered 11, after V lost 7 bases and J lost 4 bases. Germline CDR1 SEHNR, CDR2 FQNEAQ (reference sequence). The CDR3 is made up of 15 amino acids. The DNA of the CDR3 is TGTGCCAGCATCCAACTGACAGGGGAAGGCACTGAAGCTTTCTTT. Translated: CASIQLTGEGTEAFF.

In this sample, this clonotype turned up once. The V gene is TRBV5-1, the J gene TRBJ1-1; 8 positions agree with TRBD1. From germline, CDR1 is SGHRS and CDR2 YFSETQ. V was pared by 2 bases and J by 5 bases, with 5 bases of the junction left unmatched. The CDR3 spans 14 residues. CDR3 nucleotide sequence: TGCGCCAGCAGCTTTGAGACAGGGGAAACTGAAGCTTTCTTT. Protein sequence: CASSFETGETEAFF.

This chain uses TRBV5-4 with TRBJ2-2; 13 bases map to TRBD2. After removal of 4 bases from V and 1 base from J, the junction contained 4 bases not matched to a gene. Germline CDR1 and CDR2: SGHNT and YYREEE (reference sequence). CDR3 size: 17 residues. CDR3 DNA sequence: TGTGCCAGCAGCCGGACTAGCGGGGGCCTGAACACCGGGGAGCTGTTTTTT. Translation gives CASSRTSGGLNTGELFF.

The chain links TRBV7-2 to TRBJ1-4; D not certain. V gave up 2 bases and J gave up 6 bases, with 19 bases separating them. Germline CDR1 is SGHTA and CDR2 is FQGNSA. The CDR3 consists of 17 residues. CDR3 amino acids: CASSLSPFLNLYEKLFF. The CDR3 nucleotides read TGTGCCAGCAGCTTATCTCCTTTCCTGAACCTTTATGAAAAACTGTTTTTT.

The CDR3 DNA sequence: TGCGCCAGCAGCCAGTCCAGGCTCGCCTACGAGCAGTACTTC. Translated: CASSQSRLAYEQYF. The chain combines TRBV4-3 with TRBJ2-7; no firm D call. Germline CDR1 LGHNA, CDR2 YSLEER. This CDR3 contains 14 residues. Trimming removed 3 bases from V and 2 bases from J, with 11 bases in between.

The chain has TRBV7-9 and TRBJ2-4; D remains unclear. CDR1 and CDR2 from the germline V gene are SEHNR and FQNEAQ (reference sequence). V was pared by 6 bases and J by 7 bases, with 7 bases between. The CDR3 contains 11 residues. The CDR3 here is CASSSMNIQYF. CDR3 nucleotides: TGTGCCAGCAGTTCGATGAACATTCAGTACTTC.

The V call is TRBV7-6, the J call TRBJ1-5; unclear D gene. The V gene lost 0 bases and the J gene lost 4 bases, with 4 bases spanning the gap. Germline CDR1 SGHVS, CDR2 FNYEAQ. This CDR3 is 13 amino acids long. CDR3 sequence reads: CASSLAENQPQHF. The DNA of the CDR3 is TGTGCCAGCAGCTTAGCGGAGAATCAGCCCCAGCATTTT.

CDR3 sequence reads: CASRRGQARPGANVLTF. In DNA, the CDR3 is TGTGCCAGCAGGCGCGGACAGGCGCGACCTGGGGCCAACGTCCTGACTTTC. The chain combines TRBV6-1 with TRBJ2-6; 7 positions match TRBD1. With 6 bases clipped from V and 2 bases from J, the junction kept 10 bases outside the gene matches. Germline V CDR1 and CDR2: MNHNS, SASEGT. This CDR3 is 17 amino acids long.

The V call is TRBV29-1, the J call TRBJ1-3; possibly TRBD1 for D (6 bases). The CDR3 extends over 15 amino acids. In germline, CDR1 is SQVTM, CDR2 ANQGSEA. Trimming left V 6 bases short and J 1 base short, with 16 bases between. The CDR3 DNA reads as TGCAGCGTCTCCGCGGGGGGGCGATCTGGAAACACCATATATTTT. Its protein is CSVSAGGRSGNTIYF.

The chain links TRBV9 to TRBJ2-2; D is unresolved. The germline gives CDR1 SGDLS, CDR2 YYNGEE. CDR3 size: 15 residues. Trimming stripped 0 bases from V and 1 base from J, with 7 bases between. The DNA for the CDR3 is TGTGCCAGCAGCGTAGTACAACAGAACACCGGGGAGCTGTTTTTT. It yields the protein CASSVVQQNTGELFF.

This chain joins TRBV14 and TRBJ1-1, with D tentatively TRBD1 (5 bases). The CDR3 extends over 13 amino acids. CDR1 is SGHDN, CDR2 FVKESK, per germline. Trimming took off 0 bases at V and 7 bases at J, with 9 bases between the two ends. CDR3 DNA sequence: TGTGCCAGCAGCCAAGATCTAGGGGATGAAGCTTTCTTT. Translating gives CASSQDLGDEAFF.

The genes are TRBV3-1 and TRBJ2-1; D perhaps matches TRBD1 (6 bases). The V end lost 2 bases, the J end lost 8 bases, and 16 bases lay between the germline ends. The germline gives CDR1 LGHDT, CDR2 YNNKEL (reference sequence). The CDR3 has 15 amino acids. CDR3 residues: CASSQLPRGVDEQFF. The CDR3, as DNA: TGTGCCAGCAGCCAATTACCCAGGGGTGTGGATGAGCAGTTCTTC.

This clonotype was counted only a few times. The rearrangement links TRBV28 to TRBJ2-7; no clear D. V lost 6 bases to trimming and J lost 5 bases, with 8 bases between them. This CDR3 has 11 residues. CDR1 and CDR2 (germline): MDHEN, SYDVKM. CDR3 amino acids: CASSLRDEQYF. The CDR3 DNA follows: TGTGCCAGCAGCCTAAGGGACGAGCAGTACTTC.

V and J are TRBV4-3 and TRBJ1-2, with a weak D call TRBD1 (5 bases). The CDR3 has 18 amino acids. The V gene's germline CDR1 is LGHNA and CDR2 YSLEER. V shed 1 base and J shed 7 bases, with 25 bases lying between them. Here the CDR3 DNA reads TGCGCCAGCAGCCAAGGTCGGGGGTTTTCCGATCAGGCGTCTGGCTACACCTTC. Protein sequence: CASSQGRGFSDQASGYTF.

The chain has TRBV7-6 and TRBJ2-5, with 8 bases fitting TRBD2. Germline V lookup: CDR1 SGHVS, CDR2 FNYEAQ. Trimming cost V 1 base and J 5 bases; bases outside gene matches: 3. The CDR3 spans 14 residues. CDR3 DNA: TGTGCCAGCAGCTTAGAAGCGGGGGTTGAGACCCAGTACTTC. Amino acids: CASSLEAGVETQYF. Looking up the rest from reference TRBV7-6 and TRBJ2-5 gives the full variable domain: GAGVSQSPRYKVTKRGQDVALRCDPISGHVSLYWYRQALGQGPEFLTYFNYEAQQDKSGLPNDRFSAERPEGSISTLTIQRTEQRDSAMYRCASSLEAGVETQYFGPGTRLLVL.